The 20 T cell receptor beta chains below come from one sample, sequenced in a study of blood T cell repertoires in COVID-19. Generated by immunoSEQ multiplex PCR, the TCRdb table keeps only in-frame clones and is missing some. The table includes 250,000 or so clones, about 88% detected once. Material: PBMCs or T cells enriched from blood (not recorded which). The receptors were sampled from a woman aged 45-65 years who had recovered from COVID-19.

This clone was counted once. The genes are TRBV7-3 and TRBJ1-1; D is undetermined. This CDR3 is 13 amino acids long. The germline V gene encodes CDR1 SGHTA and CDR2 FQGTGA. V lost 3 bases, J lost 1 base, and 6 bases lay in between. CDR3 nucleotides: TGTGCCAGCAGCTTGGTGGCGAACACTGAAGCTTTCTTT. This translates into CASSLVANTEAFF.

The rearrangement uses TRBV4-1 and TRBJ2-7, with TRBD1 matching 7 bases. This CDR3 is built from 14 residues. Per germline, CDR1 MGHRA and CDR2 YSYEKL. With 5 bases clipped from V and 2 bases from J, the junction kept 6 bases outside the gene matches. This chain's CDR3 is CASSRQTGTYEQYF. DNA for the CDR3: TGCGCCAGCAGCAGACAGACAGGGACCTACGAGCAGTACTTC.

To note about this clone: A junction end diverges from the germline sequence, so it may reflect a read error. The CDR3 here is CASSPQGAGETQYF. The CDR3 DNA follows: TGTGCTAGCAGCCCGCAGGGGGCCGGGGAGACCCAGTACTTC. V gene TRBV7-7 combines with J gene TRBJ2-5; 8 nucleotides line up with TRBD1. The CDR3 extends over 14 amino acids. The germline CDR1 and CDR2 sequences are SSHAT and FNYEAQ (reference sequence).

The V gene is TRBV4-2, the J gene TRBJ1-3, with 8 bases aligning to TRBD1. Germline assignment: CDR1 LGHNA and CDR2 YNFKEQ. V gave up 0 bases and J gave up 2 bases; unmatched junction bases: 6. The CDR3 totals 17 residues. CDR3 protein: CASSQEGMTGAGNTIYF. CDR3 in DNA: TGTGCCAGCAGCCAAGAAGGGATGACAGGGGCTGGAAACACCATATATTTT.

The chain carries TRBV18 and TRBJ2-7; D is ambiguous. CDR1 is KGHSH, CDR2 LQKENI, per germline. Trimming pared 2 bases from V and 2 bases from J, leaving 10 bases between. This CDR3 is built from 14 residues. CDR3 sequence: CASSPEEGTYEQYF. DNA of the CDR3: TGTGCCAGCTCACCAGAGGAAGGAACCTACGAGCAGTACTTC.

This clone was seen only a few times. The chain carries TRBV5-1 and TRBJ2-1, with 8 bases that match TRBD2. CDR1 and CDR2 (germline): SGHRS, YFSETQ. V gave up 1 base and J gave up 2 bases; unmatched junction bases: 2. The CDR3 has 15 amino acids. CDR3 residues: CASSLTSGTYNEQFF. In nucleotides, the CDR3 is TGCGCCAGCAGCTTGACTAGCGGCACCTACAATGAGCAGTTCTTC.

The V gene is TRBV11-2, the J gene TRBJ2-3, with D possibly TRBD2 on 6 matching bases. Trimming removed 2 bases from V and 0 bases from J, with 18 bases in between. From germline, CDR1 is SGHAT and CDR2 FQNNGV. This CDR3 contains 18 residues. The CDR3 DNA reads TGTGCCAGCAGCTTAAGACCCGGGAGCAAAACTAGCACAGATACGCAGTATTTT. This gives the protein CASSLRPGSKTSTDTQYF.

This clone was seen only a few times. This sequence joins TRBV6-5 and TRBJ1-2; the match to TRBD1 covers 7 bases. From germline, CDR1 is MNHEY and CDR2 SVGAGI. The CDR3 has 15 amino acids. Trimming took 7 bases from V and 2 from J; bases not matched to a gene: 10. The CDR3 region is CASTLAGQHNYGYTF. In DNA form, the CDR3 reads TGTGCCAGCACCCTAGCGGGACAGCACAACTATGGCTACACCTTC.

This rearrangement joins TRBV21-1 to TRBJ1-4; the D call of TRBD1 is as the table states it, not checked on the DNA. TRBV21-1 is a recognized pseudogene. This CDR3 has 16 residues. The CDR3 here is CASSTLRQGGHEKLFF. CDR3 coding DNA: TGTGCCAGCAGCACCCTGAGACAGGGCGGTCATGAAAAACTGTTTTTT.

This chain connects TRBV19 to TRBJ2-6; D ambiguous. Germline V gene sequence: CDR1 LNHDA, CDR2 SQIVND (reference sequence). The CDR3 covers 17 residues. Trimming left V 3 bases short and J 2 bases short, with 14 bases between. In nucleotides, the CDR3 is TGTGCCAGTAGTATGGCCCGACAAACCGCTGGGGCCAACGTCCTGACTTTC. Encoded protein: CASSMARQTAGANVLTF.

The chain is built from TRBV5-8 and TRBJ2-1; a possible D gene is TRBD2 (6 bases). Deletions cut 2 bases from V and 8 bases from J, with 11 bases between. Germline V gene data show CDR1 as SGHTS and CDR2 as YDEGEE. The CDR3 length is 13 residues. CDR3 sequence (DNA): TGTGCCAGCAGCTTTCATACGGGGGATGAGCAGTTCTTC. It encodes CASSFHTGDEQFF.

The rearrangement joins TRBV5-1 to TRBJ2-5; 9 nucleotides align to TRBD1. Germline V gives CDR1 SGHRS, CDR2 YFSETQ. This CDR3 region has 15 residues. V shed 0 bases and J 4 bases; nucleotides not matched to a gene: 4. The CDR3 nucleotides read TGCGCCAGCAGCTTGGGACAGGGGGTTGGAGAGACCCAGTACTTC. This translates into CASSLGQGVGETQYF. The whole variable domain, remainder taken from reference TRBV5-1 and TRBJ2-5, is KAGVTQTPRYLIKTRGQQVTLSCSPISGHRSVSWYQQTPGQGLQFLFEYFSETQRNKGNFPGRFSGRQFSNSRSEMNVSTLELGDSALYLCASSLGQGVGETQYFGPGTRLLVL.

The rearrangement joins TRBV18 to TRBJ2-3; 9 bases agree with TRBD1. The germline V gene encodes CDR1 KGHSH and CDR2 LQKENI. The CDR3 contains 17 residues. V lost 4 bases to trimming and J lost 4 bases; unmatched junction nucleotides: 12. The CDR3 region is CASSRFAEGTGSDTQYF. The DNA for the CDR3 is TGTGCCAGCTCACGGTTCGCGGAAGGGACAGGGTCAGATACGCAGTATTTT.

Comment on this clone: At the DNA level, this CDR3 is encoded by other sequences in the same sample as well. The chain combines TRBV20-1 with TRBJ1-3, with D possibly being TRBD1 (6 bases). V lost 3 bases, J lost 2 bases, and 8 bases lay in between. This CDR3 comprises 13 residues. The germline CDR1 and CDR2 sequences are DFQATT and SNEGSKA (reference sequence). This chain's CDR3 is CSASKGAGNTIYF. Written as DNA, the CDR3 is TGCAGTGCTAGTAAGGGGGCTGGAAACACCATATATTTT.

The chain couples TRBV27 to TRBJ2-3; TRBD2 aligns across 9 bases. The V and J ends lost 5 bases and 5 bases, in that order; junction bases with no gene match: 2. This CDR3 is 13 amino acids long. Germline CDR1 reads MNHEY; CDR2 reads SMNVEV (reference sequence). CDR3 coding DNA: TGTGCCAGCAGTATACTAGCGGGAGATACGCAGTATTTT. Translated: CASSILAGDTQYF.

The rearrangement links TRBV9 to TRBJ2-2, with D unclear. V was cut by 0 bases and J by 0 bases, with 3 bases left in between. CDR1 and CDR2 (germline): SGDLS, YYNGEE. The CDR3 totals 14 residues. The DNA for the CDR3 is TGTGCCAGCAGCGTAGCAGCGAACACCGGGGAGCTGTTTTTT. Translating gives CASSVAANTGELFF.

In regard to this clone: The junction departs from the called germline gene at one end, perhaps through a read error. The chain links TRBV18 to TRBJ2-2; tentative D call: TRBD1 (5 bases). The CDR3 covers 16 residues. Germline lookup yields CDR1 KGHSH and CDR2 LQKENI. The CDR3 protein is CASPPDDRLNTGELFF. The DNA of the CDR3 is TGTGCCAGCCCACCGGACGACAGACTGAACACCGGGGAGCTGTTTTTT.

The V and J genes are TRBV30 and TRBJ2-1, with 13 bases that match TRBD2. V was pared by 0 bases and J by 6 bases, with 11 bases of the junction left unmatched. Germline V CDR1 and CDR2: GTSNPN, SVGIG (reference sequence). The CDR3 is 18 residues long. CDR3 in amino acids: CAWSVLTPGLAGVNEQFF. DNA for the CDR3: TGTGCCTGGAGTGTATTAACCCCAGGACTAGCGGGAGTCAATGAGCAGTTCTTC.

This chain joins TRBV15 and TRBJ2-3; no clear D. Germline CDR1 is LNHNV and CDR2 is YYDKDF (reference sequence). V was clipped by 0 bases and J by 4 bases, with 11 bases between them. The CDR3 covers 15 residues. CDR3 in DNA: TGTGCCACCAGCAGAGATAGCCCTAGGCCAGATACGCAGTATTTT. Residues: CATSRDSPRPDTQYF.

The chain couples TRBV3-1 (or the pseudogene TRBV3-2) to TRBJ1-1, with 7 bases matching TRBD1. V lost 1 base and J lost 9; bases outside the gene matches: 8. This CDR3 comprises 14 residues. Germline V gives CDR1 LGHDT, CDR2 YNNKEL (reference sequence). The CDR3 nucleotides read TGTGCCAGCAGCCAAGCTGGGACAGCCCCGCAAGCTTTCTTT. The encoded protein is CASSQAGTAPQAFF.